This TCR beta chain was profiled in a study of T cell responses to AZD1222 COVID-19 vaccine. The analysis combined second doses at about 4 or about 12 weeks. CDR1 is SNHLY and CDR2 is FYNNEI in the germline V gene. This CDR3 comprises 15 residues. V lost 5 bases and J lost 3; bases outside the gene matches: 6. Sequencing used immunoSEQ multiplex PCR; TCRdb keeps in-frame clones, though not all of them. The sample has about 180,000 clones, about nine tenths seen once; the top ten hold around 1.9%. Sequenced here: peripheral blood, sampled 28 days after the second AZD1222 dose. This chain connects TRBV2 to TRBJ1-5; TRBD1 aligns across 8 bases. This receptor was identified in an adult who received the AZD1222 COVID-19 vaccine. CDR3 loop: CASSPDRVHNQPQHF. Written as DNA, the CDR3 is TGTGCCAGCAGTCCGGACAGGGTACACAATCAGCCCCAGCATTTT.